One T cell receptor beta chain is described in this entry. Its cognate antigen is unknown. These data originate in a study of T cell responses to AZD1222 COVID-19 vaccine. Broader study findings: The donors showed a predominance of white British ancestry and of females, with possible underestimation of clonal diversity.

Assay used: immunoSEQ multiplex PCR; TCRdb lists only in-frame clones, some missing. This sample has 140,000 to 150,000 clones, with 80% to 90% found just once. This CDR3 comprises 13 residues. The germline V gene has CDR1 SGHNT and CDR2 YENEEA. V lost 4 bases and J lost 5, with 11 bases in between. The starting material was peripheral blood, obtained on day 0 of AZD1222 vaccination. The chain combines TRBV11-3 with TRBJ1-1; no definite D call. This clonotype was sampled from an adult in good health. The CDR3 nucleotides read TGTGCCAGCAGCTCCTCAGGTAAAACTGAAGCTTTCTTT. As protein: CASSSSGKTEAFF.